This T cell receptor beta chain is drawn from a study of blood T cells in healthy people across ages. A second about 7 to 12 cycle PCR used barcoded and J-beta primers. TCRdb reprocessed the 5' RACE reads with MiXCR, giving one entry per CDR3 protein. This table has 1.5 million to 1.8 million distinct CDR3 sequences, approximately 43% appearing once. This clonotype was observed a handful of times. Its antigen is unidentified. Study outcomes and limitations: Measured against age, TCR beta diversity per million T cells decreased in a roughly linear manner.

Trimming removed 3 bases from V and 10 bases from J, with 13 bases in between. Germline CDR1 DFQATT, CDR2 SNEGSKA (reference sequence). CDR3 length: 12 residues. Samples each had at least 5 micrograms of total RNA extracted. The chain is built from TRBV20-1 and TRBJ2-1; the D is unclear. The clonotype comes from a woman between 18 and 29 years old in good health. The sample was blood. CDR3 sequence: CSARGRSGEQFF. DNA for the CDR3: TGCAGTGCTAGGGGCAGATCTGGGGAGCAGTTCTTC.